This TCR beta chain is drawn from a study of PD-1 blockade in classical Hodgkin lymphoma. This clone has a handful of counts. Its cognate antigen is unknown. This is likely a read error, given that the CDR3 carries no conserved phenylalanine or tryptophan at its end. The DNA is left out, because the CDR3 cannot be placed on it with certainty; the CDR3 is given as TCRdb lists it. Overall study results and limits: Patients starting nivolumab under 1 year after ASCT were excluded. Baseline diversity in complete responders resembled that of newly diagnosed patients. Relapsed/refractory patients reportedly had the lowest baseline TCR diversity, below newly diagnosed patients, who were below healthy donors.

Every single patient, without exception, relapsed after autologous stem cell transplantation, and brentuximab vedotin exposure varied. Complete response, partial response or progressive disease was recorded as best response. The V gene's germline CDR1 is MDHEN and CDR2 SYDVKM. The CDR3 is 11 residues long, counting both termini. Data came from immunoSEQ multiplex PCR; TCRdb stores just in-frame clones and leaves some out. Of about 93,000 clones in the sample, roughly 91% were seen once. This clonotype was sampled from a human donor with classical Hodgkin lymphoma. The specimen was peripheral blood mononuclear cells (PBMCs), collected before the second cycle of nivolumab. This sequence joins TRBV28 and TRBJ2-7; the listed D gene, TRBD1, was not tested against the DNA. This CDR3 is CASSTGTGHSL.